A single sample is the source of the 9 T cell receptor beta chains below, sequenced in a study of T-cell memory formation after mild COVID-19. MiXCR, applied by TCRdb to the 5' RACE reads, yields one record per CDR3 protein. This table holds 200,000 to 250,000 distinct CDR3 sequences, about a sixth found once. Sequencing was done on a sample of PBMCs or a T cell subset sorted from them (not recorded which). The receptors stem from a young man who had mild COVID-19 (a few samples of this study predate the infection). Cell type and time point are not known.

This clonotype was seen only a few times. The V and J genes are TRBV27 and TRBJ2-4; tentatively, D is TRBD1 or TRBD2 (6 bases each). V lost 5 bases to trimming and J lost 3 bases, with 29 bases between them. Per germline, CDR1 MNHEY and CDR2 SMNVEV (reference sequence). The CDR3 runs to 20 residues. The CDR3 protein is CASSPLGWGATHSSKNIQYF. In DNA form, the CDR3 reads TGTGCCAGCAGTCCCCTAGGGTGGGGGGCCACACATTCTAGCAAAAACATTCAGTACTTC.

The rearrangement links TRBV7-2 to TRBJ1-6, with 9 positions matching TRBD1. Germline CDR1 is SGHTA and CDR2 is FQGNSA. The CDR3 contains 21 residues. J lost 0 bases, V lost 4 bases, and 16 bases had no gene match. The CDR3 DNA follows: TGTGCCAGCAGCTACCGGACGGGGAGGACAGGGGACCCCTCCTATAATTCACCCCTCCACTTT. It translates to CASSYRTGRTGDPSYNSPLHF.

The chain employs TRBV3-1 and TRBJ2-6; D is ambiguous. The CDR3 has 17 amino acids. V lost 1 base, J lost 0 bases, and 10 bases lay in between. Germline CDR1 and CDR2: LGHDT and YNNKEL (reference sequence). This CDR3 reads CASSQGGTVSGANVLTF. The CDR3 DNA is TGTGCCAGCAGCCAAGGAGGAACCGTCTCTGGGGCCAACGTCCTGACTTTC.

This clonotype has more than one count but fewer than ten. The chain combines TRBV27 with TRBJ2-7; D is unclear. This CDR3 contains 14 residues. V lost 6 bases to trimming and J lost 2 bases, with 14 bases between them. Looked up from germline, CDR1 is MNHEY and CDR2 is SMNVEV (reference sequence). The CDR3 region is CASSSNDGPYEQYF. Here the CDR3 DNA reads TGTGCCAGCAGCAGCAACGACGGACCCTACGAGCAGTACTTC.

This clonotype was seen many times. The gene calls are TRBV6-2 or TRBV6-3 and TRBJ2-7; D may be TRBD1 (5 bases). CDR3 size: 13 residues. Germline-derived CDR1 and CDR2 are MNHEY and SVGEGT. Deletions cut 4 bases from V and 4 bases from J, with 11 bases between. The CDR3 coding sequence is TGTGCCAGCAGTTCTCGTCAGGGATACGAGCAGTACTTC. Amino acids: CASSSRQGYEQYF.

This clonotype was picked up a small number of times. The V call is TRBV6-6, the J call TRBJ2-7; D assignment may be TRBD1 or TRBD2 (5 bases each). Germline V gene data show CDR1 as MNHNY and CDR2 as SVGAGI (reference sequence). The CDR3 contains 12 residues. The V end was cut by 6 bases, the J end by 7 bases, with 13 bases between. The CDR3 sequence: CASSPGTKEQYV. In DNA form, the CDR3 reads TGTGCCAGCAGCCCCGGGACGAAGGAGCAGTACGTC.

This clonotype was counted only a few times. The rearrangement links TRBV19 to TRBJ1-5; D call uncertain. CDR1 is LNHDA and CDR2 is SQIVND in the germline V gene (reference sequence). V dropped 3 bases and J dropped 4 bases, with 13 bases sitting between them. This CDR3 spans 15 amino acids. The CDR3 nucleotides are TGTGCCAGTAGTATTTTGAAGGCGGATAATCAGCCCCAGCATTTT. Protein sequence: CASSILKADNQPQHF.

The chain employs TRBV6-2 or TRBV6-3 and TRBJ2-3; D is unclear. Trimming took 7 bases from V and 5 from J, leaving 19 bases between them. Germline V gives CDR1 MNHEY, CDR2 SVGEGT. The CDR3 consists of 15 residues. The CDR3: CASTNGRIFGDTQYF. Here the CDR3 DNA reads TGTGCCAGCACCAACGGGCGGATTTTCGGAGATACGCAGTATTTT.

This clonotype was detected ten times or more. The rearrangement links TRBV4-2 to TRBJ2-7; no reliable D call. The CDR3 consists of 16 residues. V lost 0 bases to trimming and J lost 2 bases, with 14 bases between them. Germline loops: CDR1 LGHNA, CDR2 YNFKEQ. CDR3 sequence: CASSQDLQSRTYEQYF. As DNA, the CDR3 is TGTGCCAGCAGCCAAGATCTTCAGTCTAGGACCTACGAGCAGTACTTC.